This T cell receptor beta chain was recorded in a study of T cells after yellow fever vaccination. The overall study: SMART-Seq v4 Ultra Low Input handled preparation of low-cell-number fractions.

The CDR3 has 8 amino acids. Regarding the study as a whole: It was a small share of clonotypes that appeared in both CD4 and CD8 compartments. The booster response re-showed most primary clones: 96% CD4, approximately 90% CD8.

TCRdb passed the 5' RACE reads through MiXCR, listing each CDR3 protein once. This table holds about 340,000 distinct CDR3 sequences, approximately 12% found once. As for this clonotype: Antigen specificity is unknown. Its ends do not fully match the called genes, so a read error is possible.

The chain recombines TRBV12-3 or TRBV12-4 with TRBJ2-7; a possible D gene is TRBD1 (5 bases). This clonotype was obtained from a young man who received the YFV17D yellow fever vaccine. The source material was CD4+ T cells sorted from PBMCs, sampled 15 days after the yellow fever booster vaccination. Here the CDR3 DNA reads TGTGCCCACCCTAGGGGCCAATTC. Amino acids: CAHPRGQF.